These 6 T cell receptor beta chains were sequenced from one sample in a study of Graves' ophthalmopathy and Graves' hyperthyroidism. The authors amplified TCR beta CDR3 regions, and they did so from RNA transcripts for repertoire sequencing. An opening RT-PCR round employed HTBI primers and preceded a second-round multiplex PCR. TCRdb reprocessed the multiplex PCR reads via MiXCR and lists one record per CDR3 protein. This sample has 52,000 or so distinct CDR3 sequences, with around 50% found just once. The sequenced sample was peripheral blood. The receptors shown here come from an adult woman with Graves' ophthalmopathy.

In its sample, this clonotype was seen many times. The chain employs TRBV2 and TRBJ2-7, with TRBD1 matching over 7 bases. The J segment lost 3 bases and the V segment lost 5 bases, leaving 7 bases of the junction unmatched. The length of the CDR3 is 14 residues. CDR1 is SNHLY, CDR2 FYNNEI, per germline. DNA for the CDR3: TGTGCCAGCAGTAGAGGACAGGAGAGCTACGAGCAGTACTTC. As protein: CASSRGQESYEQYF.

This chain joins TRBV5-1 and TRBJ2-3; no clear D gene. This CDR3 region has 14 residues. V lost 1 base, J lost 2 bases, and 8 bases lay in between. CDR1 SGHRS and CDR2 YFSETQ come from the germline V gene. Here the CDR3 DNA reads TGCGCCAGCAGCTTGTCCACCACCACAGATACGCAGTATTTT. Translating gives CASSLSTTTDTQYF.

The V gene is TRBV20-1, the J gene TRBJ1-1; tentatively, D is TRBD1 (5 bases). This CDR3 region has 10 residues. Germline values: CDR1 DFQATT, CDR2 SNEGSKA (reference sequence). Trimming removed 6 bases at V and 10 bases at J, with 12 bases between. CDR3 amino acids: CSAPGGTAFF. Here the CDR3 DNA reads TGCAGTGCGCCTGGGGGGACAGCTTTCTTT.

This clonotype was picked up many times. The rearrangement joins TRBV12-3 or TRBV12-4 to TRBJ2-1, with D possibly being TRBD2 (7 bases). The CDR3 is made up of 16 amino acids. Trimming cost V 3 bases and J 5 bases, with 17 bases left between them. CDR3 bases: TGTGCCAGCAGTTTGGGGGCTAGCGGCCCCCACAATGAGCAGTTCTTC. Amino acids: CASSLGASGPHNEQFF.

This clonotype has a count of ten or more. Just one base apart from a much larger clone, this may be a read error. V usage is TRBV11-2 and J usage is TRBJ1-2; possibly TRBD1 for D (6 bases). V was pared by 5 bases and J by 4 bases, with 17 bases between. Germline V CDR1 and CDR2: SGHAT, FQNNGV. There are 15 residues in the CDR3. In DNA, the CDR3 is TGTGCCAGCAGCCCGGGGGGGACAATTGTCTATGGCTACACCTTC. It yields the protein CASSPGGTIVYGYTF.

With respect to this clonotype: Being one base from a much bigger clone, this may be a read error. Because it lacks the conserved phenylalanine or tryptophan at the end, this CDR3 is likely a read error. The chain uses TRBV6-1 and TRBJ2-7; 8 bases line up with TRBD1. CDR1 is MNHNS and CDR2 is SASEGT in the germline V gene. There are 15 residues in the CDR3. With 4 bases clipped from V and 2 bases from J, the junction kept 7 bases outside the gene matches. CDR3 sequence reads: CASSVLTGEAYEQYI. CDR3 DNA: TGTGCCAGCAGTGTTTTGACAGGGGAAGCCTACGAGCAGTACATC.